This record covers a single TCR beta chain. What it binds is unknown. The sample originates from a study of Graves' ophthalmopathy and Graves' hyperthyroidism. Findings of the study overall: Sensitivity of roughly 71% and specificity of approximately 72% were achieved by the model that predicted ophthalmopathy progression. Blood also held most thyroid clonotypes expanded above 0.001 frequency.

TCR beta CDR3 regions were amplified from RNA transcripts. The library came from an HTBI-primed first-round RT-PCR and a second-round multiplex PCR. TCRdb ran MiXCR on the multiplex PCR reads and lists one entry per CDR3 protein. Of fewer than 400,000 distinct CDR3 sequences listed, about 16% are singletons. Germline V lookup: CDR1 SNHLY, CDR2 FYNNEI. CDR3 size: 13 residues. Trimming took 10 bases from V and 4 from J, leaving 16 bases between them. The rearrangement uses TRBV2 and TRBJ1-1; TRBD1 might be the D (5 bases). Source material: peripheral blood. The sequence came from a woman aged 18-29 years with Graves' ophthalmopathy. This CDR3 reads CATTGSGGTEAFF. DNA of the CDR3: TGTGCCACGACGGGTTCGGGGGGCACTGAAGCTTTCTTT.